This TCR beta chain emerged from a study of blood T cell repertoires in COVID-19. Study details: Samples of COVID-19 (acute and convalescent) were obtained from the United States, Italy and Spain.

CDR3 size: 12 residues. Germline assignment: CDR1 ENHRY and CDR2 SYGVKD. The V end lost 9 bases, the J end lost 4 bases, and 12 bases lay between the germline ends. The assay was immunoSEQ multiplex PCR, and TCRdb's table has in-frame clones only and misses some. This table has 95,000 or so clones, 84% appearing once. The source is a human donor in a cohort sampled during active COVID-19. V and J are TRBV10-3 and TRBJ2-5; TRBD2 is a possible D gene (6 bases). Sequencing was carried out using peripheral blood. CDR3 in DNA: TGTGCCATAAGGGGTAGCGGAGAGACCCAGTACTTC. Translated: CAIRGSGETQYF.